This is a list of T cell receptor beta chains from one sample in a study of PD-1 blockade in classical Hodgkin lymphoma. Profiling relied on immunoSEQ multiplex PCR, and the TCRdb table lists in-frame clones only, not all of them. This table holds about 76,000 clones, 89% found once. The sequenced sample was peripheral blood mononuclear cells (PBMCs), obtained at baseline. The receptors were gathered from a human donor with classical Hodgkin lymphoma. The CDR3 runs from the conserved cysteine through the conserved F or W. The D gene is left open where the match is weak. Size is omitted from some rows. Given values are once, few, many or a class for expanded clones.

TRBV5-1	.	.	TRBJ2-7	CASSLGHQAYEQYF	TGCGCCAGCAGCTTGGGTCATCAGGCCTACGAGCAGTACTTC
TRBV7-6	.	.	TRBJ1-1	CASSPGGVGTEAFF	TGTGCCAGCAGCCCCGGTGGTGTAGGTACTGAAGCTTTCTTT
TRBV28	.	.	TRBJ1-1	CASSFLRGTEAFF	TGTGCCAGCAGTTTTCTCAGGGGAACTGAAGCTTTCTTT
TRBV2	.	TRBD1	TRBJ2-7	CASSRGRTYEQYF	TGTGCCAGTTCCAGGGGGCGTACCTACGAGCAGTACTTC
TRBV7-9	.	.	TRBJ2-7	CASSPLGYEQYF	TGTGCCAGCAGCCCCCTGGGTTACGAGCAGTACTTC
TRBV15	.	.	TRBJ2-7	CATSRDRDSPEQYF	TGTGCCACCAGCAGAGATCGAGACAGCCCCGAGCAGTACTTC
TRBV7-9	few	.	TRBJ2-7	CASSLTVGEPSEQYF	TGTGCCAGCAGCTTAACTGTGGGGGAACCTAGCGAGCAGTACTTC
TRBV18	.	TRBD2	TRBJ2-7	CASSPLVAGGSYEQYF	TGTGCCAGCTCACCGCTGGTAGCGGGAGGGTCCTACGAGCAGTACTTC
TRBV30	.	.	TRBJ2-4	CALTAGARIPIAKNIQYF	TGTGCCCTTACCGCCGGCGCCAGGATCCCCATAGCCAAAAACATTCAGTACTTC
TRBV7-2	.	.	TRBJ1-2	CASSLLGSAGQAAGYTF	TGTGCCAGCAGCTTATTAGGGTCGGCAGGTCAGGCCGCAGGCTACACCTTC
TRBV30	.	TRBD2	TRBJ2-3	CAWSSGLAGSTDTQYF	TGTGCCTGGAGTTCAGGACTAGCCGGTAGCACAGATACGCAGTATTTT
TRBV6-4	few	.	TRBJ2-7	CASSDASSVFYEQYF	TGTGCCAGCAGTGACGCCTCTAGCGTATTCTACGAGCAGTACTTC
TRBV6-1	.	TRBD2	TRBJ2-1	CASSGHIAGVRDEQFF	TGTGCCAGCAGTGGTCACATAGCGGGAGTCCGGGATGAGCAGTTCTTC
TRBV7-2	few	.	TRBJ1-1	CASSNTEAFF	TGTGCCAGCAGCAACACTGAAGCTTTCTTT
TRBV19	.	.	TRBJ1-1	CASSEPGPWGAEAFF	TGTGCCAGTAGTGAGCCGGGACCCTGGGGGGCTGAAGCTTTCTTT
TRBV4-3	.	.	TRBJ1-2	CASSTRTDLYGYTF	TGCGCCAGCAGCACCCGGACGGACCTCTATGGCTACACCTTC
TRBV2	.	TRBD2	TRBJ2-7	CASSQTSGAYEQYF	TGTGCCAGCAGTCAGACTAGCGGAGCCTACGAGCAGTACTTC
TRBV7-9	.	TRBD2	TRBJ2-2	CASSLVLAGNTGELFF	TGTGCCAGCAGCTTAGTACTAGCGGGAAACACCGGGGAGCTGTTTTTT
TRBV30	.	TRBD1	TRBJ1-2	CAWSTGDSYGYTF	TGTGCCTGGAGTACAGGGGATTCATATGGCTACACCTTC
TRBV19	.	.	TRBJ1-2	CANSIEGGMSYGYTF	TGTGCCAATAGTATAGAAGGGGGGATGTCCTATGGCTACACCTTC
TRBV5-1	.	.	TRBJ1-6	CASSDRPNSPLHF	TGCGCCAGCTCCGACAGACCGAATTCACCCCTCCACTTT
TRBV29-1	.	.	TRBJ1-2	CSVGVYYGYTF	TGCAGCGTTGGGGTTTACTATGGCTACACCTTC
TRBV7-6	.	TRBD2	TRBJ2-5	CASSPTSGQETQYF	TGTGCCAGCAGCCCGACTAGCGGCCAAGAGACCCAGTACTTC
TRBV4-1	.	.	TRBJ1-1	CASSQGRANTEAFF	TGCGCCAGCAGCCAGGGAAGAGCTAACACTGAAGCTTTCTTT
TRBV4-2	.	.	TRBJ1-5	CASSQEESYSNQPQHF	TGTGCCAGCAGCCAGGAAGAGAGTTATAGCAATCAGCCCCAGCATTTT
TRBV7-2	.	.	TRBJ2-7	CASSDGGGSTSYEQYF	TGTGCCAGCAGCGACGGGGGCGGGAGTACGTCCTACGAGCAGTACTTC
TRBV5-6	.	TRBD1	TRBJ1-1	CASSFWPGQRRTEAFF	TGTGCCAGCAGCTTCTGGCCGGGACAGAGAAGGACTGAAGCTTTCTTT
TRBV27	.	.	TRBJ1-1	CASSSLGTGPAFF	TGTGCCAGCAGTTCCCTCGGCACCGGGCCAGCTTTCTTT
TRBV2	.	.	TRBJ2-7	CASSVQYEQYF	TGTGCCAGCAGTGTTCAGTACGAGCAGTACTTC
TRBV2	.	TRBD1	TRBJ1-3	CASNSPGTGGPGGNTIYF	TGTGCCAGCAACAGTCCCGGGACAGGGGGGCCAGGTGGAAACACCATATATTTT
TRBV14	.	TRBD2	TRBJ2-1	CASSQRGTSGNWDGEQFF	TGTGCCAGCAGCCAGAGGGGGACTAGCGGAAATTGGGATGGTGAGCAGTTCTTC
TRBV14	.	TRBD1	TRBJ2-7	CASSLLAGQGAGEQYF	TGTGCCAGCAGCCTCCTCGCGGGACAGGGGGCAGGAGAGCAGTACTTC